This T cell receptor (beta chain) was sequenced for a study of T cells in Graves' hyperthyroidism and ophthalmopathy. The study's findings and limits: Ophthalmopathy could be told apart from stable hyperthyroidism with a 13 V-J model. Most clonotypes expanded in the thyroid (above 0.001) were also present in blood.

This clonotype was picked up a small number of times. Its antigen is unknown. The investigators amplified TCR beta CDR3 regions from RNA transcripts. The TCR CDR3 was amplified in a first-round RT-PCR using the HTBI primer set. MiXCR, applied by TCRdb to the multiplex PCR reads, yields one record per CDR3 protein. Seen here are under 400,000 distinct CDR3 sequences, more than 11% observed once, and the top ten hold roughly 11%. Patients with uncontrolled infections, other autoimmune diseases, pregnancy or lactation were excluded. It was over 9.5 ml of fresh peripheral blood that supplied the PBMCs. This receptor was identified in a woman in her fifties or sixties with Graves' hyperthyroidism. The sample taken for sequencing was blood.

The CDR3 DNA reads as TGTGCCAGCAGTTACAAGCTAGCCAAAAACATTCAGTACTTC. Encoded protein: CASSYKLAKNIQYF. The chain carries TRBV6-2 or TRBV6-3 and TRBJ2-4; the D is unclear. CDR3 size: 14 residues. Trimming shortened V by 2 bases and J by 0 bases, and 5 bases separated the two germline ends. Germline CDR1 reads MNHEY; CDR2 reads SVGEGT.